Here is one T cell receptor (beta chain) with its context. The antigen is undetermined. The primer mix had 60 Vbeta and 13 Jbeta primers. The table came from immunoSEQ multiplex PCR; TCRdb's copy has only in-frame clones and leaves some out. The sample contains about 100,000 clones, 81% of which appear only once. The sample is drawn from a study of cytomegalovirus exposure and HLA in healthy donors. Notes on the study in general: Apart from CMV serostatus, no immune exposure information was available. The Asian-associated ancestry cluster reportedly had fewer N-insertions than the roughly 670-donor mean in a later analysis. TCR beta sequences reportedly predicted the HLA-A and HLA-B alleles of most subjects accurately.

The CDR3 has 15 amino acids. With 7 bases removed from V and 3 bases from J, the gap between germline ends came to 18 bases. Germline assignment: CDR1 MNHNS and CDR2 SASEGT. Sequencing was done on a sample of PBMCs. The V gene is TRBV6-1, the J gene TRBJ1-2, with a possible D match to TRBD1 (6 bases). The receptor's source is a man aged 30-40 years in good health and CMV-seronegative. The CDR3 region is CASMGWEGDDYGYTF. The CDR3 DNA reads TGTGCCAGCATGGGGTGGGAGGGGGACGACTATGGCTACACCTTC.